The sequence of this TCR beta chain was determined in a study of T cell responses to AZD1222 COVID-19 vaccine. Study-level results: The donor cohort was predominantly white British with a female majority, and clonal diversity may have been underestimated. Baseline seropositives among AZD1222 recipients totaled only five or six. Elevations in Spike-specific TCR breadth and depth followed administration of two AZD1222 doses.

CDR1 and CDR2 (germline): MNHEY, SVGAGI. This CDR3 spans 13 amino acids. Trimming cost V 7 bases and J 2 bases, with 9 bases left between them. About this clone itself: Its antigen is still unknown.

Produced via immunoSEQ multiplex PCR; TCRdb's table is partial and in-frame only. The data contain approximately 150,000 clones, about 95% of them singletons. V gene TRBV6-5 combines with J gene TRBJ1-5; D is uncertain. Specimen: peripheral blood, collected on day 0 of AZD1222 vaccination. The sequence was collected from an adult in good health. Here the CDR3 reads CASILGGNQPQHF. In nucleotides, the CDR3 is TGTGCCAGCATCCTTGGGGGCAATCAGCCCCAGCATTTT.